Listed here is a single T cell receptor beta chain. The antigen is undetermined. The data belong to a study of Ad26.COV2.S vaccination and SARS-CoV-2 variants. Findings and limits, study-wide: Similar non-spike TCR breadth was seen in vaccine and placebo recipients.

Regarding treatment: some 19 received Ad26.COV2.S at low or high dose, single or two shots; 5 received placebo; per-sample allocation not given. Vaccine and placebo recipients were sampled on day 63 after the first injection. The V segment lost 4 bases and the J segment 0 bases; nucleotides outside the gene matches: 3. The germline CDR1 and CDR2 sequences are LGHNA and YNFKEQ. The CDR3 spans 15 residues. Clones were read by immunoSEQ multiplex PCR, and TCRdb kept only the in-frame ones, dropping some. Here the sample spans roughly 300,000 clones, approximately 90% being singletons. The clonotype originates from a person aged 18-60 years who received the Ad26.COV2.S COVID-19 vaccine or a placebo. V usage is TRBV4-2 and J usage is TRBJ2-5; 9 bases are a match to TRBD1. Sequencing used peripheral blood, obtained in a trial of Ad26.COV2.S vaccine versus placebo. DNA of the CDR3: TGTGCCAGCAGCCCTGGGACAGGGAACCAAGAGACCCAGTACTTC. This translates into CASSPGTGNQETQYF.